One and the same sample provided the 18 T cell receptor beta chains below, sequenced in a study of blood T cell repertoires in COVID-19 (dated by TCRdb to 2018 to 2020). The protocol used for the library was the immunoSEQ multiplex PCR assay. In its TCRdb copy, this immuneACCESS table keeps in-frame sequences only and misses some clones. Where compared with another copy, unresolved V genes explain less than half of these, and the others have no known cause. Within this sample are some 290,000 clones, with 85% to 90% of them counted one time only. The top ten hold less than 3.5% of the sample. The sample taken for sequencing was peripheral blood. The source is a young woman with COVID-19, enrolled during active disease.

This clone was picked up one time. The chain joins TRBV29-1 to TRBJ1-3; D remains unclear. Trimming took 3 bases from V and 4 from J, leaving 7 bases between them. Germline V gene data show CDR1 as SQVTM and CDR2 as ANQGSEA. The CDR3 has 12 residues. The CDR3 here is CSVEHNGNTIYF. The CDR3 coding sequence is TGCAGCGTTGAGCACAACGGAAACACCATATATTTT.

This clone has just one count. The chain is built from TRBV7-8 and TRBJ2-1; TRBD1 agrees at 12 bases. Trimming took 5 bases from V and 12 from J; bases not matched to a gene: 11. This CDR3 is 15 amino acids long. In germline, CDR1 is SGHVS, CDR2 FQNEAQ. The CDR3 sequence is CASSHAGTGGVGQFF. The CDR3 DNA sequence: TGTGCCAGCAGCCACGCCGGGACAGGGGGCGTTGGGCAGTTCTTC. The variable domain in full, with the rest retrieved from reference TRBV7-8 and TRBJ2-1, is GAGVSQSPRYKVAKRGQDVALRCDPISGHVSLFWYQQALGQGPEFLTYFQNEAQLDKSGLPSDRFFAERPEGSVSTLKIQRTQQEDSAVYLCASSHAGTGGVGQFFGPGTRLTVL.

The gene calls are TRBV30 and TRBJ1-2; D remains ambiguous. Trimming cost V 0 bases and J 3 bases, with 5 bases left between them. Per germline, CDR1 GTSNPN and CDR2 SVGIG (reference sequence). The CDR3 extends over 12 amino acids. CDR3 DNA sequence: TGTGCCTGGAGTGTTTTAGACTATGGCTACACCTTC. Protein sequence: CAWSVLDYGYTF.

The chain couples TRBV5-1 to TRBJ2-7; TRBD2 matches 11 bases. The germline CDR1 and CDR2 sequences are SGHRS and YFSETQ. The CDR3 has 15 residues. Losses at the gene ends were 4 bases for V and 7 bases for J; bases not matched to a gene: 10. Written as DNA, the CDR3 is TGCGCCAGCAGCCCCATAGCGGGAGGGCCCCGTGAGCAGTACTTC. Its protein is CASSPIAGGPREQYF.

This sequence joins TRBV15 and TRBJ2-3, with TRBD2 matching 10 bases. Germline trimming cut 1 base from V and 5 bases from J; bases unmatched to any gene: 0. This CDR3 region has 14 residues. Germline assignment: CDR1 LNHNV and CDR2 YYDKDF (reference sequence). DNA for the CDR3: TGTGCCACCAGCAGAGGACTAGCGGGAGATACGCAGTATTTT. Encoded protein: CATSRGLAGDTQYF.

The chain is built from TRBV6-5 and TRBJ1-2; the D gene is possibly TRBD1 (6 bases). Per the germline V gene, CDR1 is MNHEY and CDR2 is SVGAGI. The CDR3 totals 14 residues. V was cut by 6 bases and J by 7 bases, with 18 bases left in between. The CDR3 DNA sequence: TGTGCCAGCAGGCAGGGACACCCGAACGGTGGCTACACCTTC. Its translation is CASRQGHPNGGYTF.

CDR3 loop: CASRAGMAYEQYF. In DNA, the CDR3 is TGTGCCAGCAGGGCAGGAATGGCCTACGAGCAGTACTTC. The V and J genes are TRBV6-5 and TRBJ2-7, with unresolved D. V lost 6 bases to trimming and J lost 2 bases, with 11 bases between them. The CDR3 is made up of 13 amino acids. Looked up from germline, CDR1 is MNHEY and CDR2 is SVGAGI.

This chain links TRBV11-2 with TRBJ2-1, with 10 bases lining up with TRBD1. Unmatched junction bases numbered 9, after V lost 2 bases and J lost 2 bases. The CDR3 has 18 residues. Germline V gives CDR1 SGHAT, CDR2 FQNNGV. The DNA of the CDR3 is TGTGCCAGCAGCTTATATGTATCAGGACAGGGGGCCTACAATGAGCAGTTCTTC. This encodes CASSLYVSGQGAYNEQFF.

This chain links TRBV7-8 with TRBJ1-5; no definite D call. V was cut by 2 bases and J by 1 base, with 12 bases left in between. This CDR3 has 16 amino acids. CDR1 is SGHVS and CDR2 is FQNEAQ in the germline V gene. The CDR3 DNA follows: TGTGCCAGCAGCTTAACCGGGATGAGGAGCAATCAGCCCCAGCATTTT. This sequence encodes CASSLTGMRSNQPQHF.

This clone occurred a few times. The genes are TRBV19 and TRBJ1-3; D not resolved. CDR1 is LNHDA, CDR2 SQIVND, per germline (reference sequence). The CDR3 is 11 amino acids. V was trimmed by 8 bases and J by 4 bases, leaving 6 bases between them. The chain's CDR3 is CASQAGNTIYF. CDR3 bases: TGTGCCAGTCAAGCGGGAAACACCATATATTTT.

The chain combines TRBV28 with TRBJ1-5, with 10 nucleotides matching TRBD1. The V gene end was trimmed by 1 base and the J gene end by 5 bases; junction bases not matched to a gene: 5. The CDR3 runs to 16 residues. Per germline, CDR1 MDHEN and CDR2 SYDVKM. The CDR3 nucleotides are TGTGCCAGCAGTTTATCGGGACAGGGGATCTATCAGCCCCAGCATTTT. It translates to CASSLSGQGIYQPQHF.

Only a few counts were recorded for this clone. CDR3 protein: CAWSVQGGSYEQYF. In DNA, the CDR3 is TGTGCCTGGAGTGTACAAGGCGGGAGTTACGAGCAGTACTTC. This chain connects TRBV30 to TRBJ2-7, with TRBD2 matching 7 bases. V shed 0 bases, J shed 4 bases, and the junction held 6 bases outside the gene matches. The CDR3 loop spans 14 amino acids. CDR1 and CDR2 (germline): GTSNPN, SVGIG (reference sequence).

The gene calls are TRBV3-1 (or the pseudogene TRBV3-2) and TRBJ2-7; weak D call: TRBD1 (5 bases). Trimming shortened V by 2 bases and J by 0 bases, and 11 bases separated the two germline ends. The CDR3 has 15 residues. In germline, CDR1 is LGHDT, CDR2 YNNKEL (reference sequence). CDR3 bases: TGTGCCAGCAGCCAATTTCCGGACACCTCCTACGAGCAGTACTTC. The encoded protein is CASSQFPDTSYEQYF.

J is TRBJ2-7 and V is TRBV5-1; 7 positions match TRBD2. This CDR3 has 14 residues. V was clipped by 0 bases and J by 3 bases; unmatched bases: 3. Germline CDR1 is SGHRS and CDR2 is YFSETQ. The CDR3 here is CASSLAGGSYEQYF. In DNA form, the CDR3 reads TGCGCCAGCAGCTTGGCTGGCGGGAGCTACGAGCAGTACTTC. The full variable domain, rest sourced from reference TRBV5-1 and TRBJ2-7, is KAGVTQTPRYLIKTRGQQVTLSCSPISGHRSVSWYQQTPGQGLQFLFEYFSETQRNKGNFPGRFSGRQFSNSRSEMNVSTLELGDSALYLCASSLAGGSYEQYFGPGTRLTVT.

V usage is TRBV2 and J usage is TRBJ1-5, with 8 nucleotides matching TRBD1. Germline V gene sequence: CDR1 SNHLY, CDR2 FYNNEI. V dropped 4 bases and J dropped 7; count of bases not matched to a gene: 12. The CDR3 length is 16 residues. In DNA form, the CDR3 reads TGTGCCAGCAGTGGAGCCCGGACAGGGAGGAAACAGCCCCAGCATTTT. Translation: CASSGARTGRKQPQHF.

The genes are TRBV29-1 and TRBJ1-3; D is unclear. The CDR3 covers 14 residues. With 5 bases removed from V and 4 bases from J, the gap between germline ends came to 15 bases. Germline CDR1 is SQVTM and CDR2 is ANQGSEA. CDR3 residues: CSVRVSPGGNTIYF. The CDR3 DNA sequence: TGCAGCGTTAGGGTCTCTCCGGGAGGAAACACCATATATTTT.

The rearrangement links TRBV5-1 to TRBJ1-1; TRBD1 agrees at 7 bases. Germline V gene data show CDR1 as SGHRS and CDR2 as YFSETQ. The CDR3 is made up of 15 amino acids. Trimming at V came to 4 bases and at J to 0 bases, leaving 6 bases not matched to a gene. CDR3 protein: CASSVDRTLNTEAFF. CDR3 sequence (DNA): TGCGCCAGCAGCGTGGACAGGACCTTGAACACTGAAGCTTTCTTT. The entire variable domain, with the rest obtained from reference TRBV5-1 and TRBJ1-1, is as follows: KAGVTQTPRYLIKTRGQQVTLSCSPISGHRSVSWYQQTPGQGLQFLFEYFSETQRNKGNFPGRFSGRQFSNSRSEMNVSTLELGDSALYLCASSVDRTLNTEAFFGQGTRLTVV.

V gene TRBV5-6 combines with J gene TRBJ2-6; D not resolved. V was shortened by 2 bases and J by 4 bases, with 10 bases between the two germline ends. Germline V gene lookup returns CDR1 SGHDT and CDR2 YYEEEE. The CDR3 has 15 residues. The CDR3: CASSFSGYGANVLTF. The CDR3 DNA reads TGTGCCAGCAGCTTTTCAGGCTACGGGGCCAACGTCCTGACTTTC.